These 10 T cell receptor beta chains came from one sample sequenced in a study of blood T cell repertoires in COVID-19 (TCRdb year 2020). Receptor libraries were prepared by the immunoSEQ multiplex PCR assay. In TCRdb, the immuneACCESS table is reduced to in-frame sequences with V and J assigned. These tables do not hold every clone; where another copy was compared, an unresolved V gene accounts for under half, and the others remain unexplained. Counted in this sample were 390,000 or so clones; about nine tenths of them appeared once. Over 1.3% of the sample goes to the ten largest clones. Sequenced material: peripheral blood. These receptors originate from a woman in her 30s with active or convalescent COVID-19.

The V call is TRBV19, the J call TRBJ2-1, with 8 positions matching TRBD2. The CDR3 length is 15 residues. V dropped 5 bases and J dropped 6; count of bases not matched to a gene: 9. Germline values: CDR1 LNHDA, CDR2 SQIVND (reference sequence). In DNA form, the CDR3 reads TGTGCCAGTAGTTACGGGGGGGCGTGGGTCAATGAGCAGTTCTTC. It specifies CASSYGGAWVNEQFF. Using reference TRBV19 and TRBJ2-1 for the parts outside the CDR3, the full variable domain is DGGITQSPKYLFRKEGQNVTLSCEQNLNHDAMYWYRQDPGQGLRLIYYSQIVNDFQKGDIAEGYSVSREKKESFPLTVTSAQKNPTAFYLCASSYGGAWVNEQFFGPGTRLTVL.

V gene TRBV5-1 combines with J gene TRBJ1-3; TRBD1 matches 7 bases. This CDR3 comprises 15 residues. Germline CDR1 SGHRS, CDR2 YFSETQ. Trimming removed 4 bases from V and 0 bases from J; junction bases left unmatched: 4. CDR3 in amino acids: CASSPGTDSGNTIYF. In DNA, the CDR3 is TGCGCCAGCAGCCCCGGGACAGACTCTGGAAACACCATATATTTT.

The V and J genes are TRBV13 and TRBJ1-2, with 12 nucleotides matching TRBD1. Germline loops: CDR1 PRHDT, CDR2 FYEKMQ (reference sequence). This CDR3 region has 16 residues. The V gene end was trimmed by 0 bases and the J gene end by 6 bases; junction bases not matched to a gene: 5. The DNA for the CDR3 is TGTGCCAGCAGCTTAGGAGGAGGGACAGGGGGCAATGGCTACACCTTC. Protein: CASSLGGGTGGNGYTF.

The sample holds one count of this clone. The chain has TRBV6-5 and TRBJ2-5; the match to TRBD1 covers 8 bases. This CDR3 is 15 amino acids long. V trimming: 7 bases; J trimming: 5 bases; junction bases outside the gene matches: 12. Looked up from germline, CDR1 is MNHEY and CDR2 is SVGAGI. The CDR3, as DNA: TGTGCCAGCATCAATCCCGCAGGGGGCGGGGAGACCCAGTACTTC. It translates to CASINPAGGGETQYF.

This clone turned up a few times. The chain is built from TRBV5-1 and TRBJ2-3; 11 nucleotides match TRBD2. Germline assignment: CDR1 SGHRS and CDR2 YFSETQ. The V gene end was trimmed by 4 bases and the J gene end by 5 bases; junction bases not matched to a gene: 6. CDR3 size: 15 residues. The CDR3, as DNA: TGCGCCAGCAGCGTTAGCGGGGGGGTCATAGATACGCAGTATTTT. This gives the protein CASSVSGGVIDTQYF.

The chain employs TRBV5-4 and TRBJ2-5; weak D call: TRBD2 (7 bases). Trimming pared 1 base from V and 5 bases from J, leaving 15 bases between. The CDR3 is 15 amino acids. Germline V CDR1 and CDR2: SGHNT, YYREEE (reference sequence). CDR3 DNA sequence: TGTGCCAGCAGCTTGTCCGGGGGGCAGAGGGAGACCCAGTACTTC. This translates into CASSLSGGQRETQYF.

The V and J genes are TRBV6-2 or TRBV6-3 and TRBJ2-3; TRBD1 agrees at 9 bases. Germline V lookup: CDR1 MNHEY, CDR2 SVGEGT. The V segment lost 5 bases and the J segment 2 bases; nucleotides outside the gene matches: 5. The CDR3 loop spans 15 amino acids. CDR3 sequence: CASSMGQGFTDTQYF. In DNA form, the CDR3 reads TGTGCCAGCAGTATGGGACAGGGATTCACAGATACGCAGTATTTT.

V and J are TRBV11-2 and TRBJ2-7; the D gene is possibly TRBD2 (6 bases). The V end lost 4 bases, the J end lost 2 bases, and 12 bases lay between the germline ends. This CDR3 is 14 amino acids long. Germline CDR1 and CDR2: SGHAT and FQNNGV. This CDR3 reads CASSWTGSTYEQYF. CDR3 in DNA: TGTGCCAGCAGCTGGACCGGGAGTACCTACGAGCAGTACTTC.

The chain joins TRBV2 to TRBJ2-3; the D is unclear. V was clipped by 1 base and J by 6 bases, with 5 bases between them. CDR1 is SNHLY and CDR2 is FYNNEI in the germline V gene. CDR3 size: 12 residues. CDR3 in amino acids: CASSEVGDTQYF. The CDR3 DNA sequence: TGTGCCAGCAGTGAAGTCGGGGATACGCAGTATTTT. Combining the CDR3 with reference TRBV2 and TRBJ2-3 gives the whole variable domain EPEVTQTPSHQVTQMGQEVILRCVPISNHLYFYWYRQILGQKVEFLVSFYNNEISEKSEIFDDQFSVERPDGSNFTLKIRSTKLEDSAMYFCASSEVGDTQYFGPGTRLTVL.

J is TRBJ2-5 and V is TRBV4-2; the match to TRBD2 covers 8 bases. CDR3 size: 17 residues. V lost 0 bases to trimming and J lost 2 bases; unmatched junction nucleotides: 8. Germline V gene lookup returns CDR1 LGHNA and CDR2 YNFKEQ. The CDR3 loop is CASSQEGVSGMQETQYF. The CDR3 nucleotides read TGTGCCAGCAGCCAAGAAGGTGTTAGCGGGATGCAAGAGACCCAGTACTTC.